Sequencing of this T cell receptor beta chain was carried out in a study of T cells in localized non-small cell lung cancer. In germline, CDR1 is SGHDN, CDR2 FVKESK. V was clipped by 1 base and J by 5 bases; unmatched bases: 7. The CDR3 runs to 16 residues. Repertoires were generated with immunoSEQ multiplex PCR, while TCRdb's copy carries only in-frame clones and drops some. The table lists approximately 35,000 clones, 75% to 95% of them singletons. The material was peripheral blood mononuclear cells, obtained before any cancer treatment. The chain couples TRBV14 to TRBJ2-5; TRBD2 matches at 10 bases. The sequence derives from a female donor older than 55 with stage II lung adenocarcinoma. The CDR3 region has the DNA TGTGCCAGCAGCCAAGTCAGCGGGAGGGTTGGGGAGACCCAGTACTTC. It specifies CASSQVSGRVGETQYF.